This T cell receptor beta chain was documented in a study of graft-versus-host responses after intestinal transplantation. Study in general: Uniformly, recipients were administered anti-thymocyte globulin induction with subsequent tacrolimus and steroids for around 3 years.

Using immunoSEQ multiplex PCR, the repertoire was profiled, and TCRdb retains in-frame clones only, with some absent. The sample includes 15,000 to 20,000 clones, 75% to 90% of them seen just once. In its sample, this clone was seen a few times. This TCR came from a human patient who received an intestinal transplant, so some T cells may come from the graft donor. Source: PBMCs, taken 110 days after intestinal transplant.

CDR3 loop: CASSESLAVTDTQYF. The DNA for the CDR3 is TGTGCCAGCAGTGAGAGTCTAGCGGTCACAGATACGCAGTATTTT. The gene calls are TRBV2 and TRBJ2-3; 7 bases agree with TRBD2. The CDR3 is made up of 15 amino acids. From germline, CDR1 is SNHLY and CDR2 FYNNEI. V lost 3 bases to trimming and J lost 2 bases; unmatched junction nucleotides: 5.